The next 21 T cell receptor beta chains were all read from a single sample in a study of shared clonotypes between healthy human individuals. Sequencing was performed with immunoSEQ multiplex PCR; in TCRdb, only in-frame clones are kept and a portion is missing. The data contain millions of clones, approximately 94% of them singletons. Naive CD8 cells lacked CD45RO and underwent positive selection for CCR7, leaving out terminally differentiated effector memory CD45RA+ cells. The sequencing sample was made of naive CD8+ T cells sorted from blood. These TCRs come from a man younger than 35 in good health.

V and J are TRBV7-8 and TRBJ1-1; D remains ambiguous. CDR3 length: 13 amino acids. Trimming removed 1 base at V and 7 bases at J, with 10 bases between. Germline CDR1 is SGHVS and CDR2 is FQNEAQ. The DNA of the CDR3 is TGTGCCAGCAGCTTAGAAGGGTATGGTGAAGCTTTCTTT. Translation: CASSLEGYGEAFF.

The chain employs TRBV7-9 and TRBJ2-7, with TRBD1 matching over 9 bases. CDR1 and CDR2 from the germline V gene are SEHNR and FQNEAQ (reference sequence). Germline trimming cut 5 bases from V and 3 bases from J; bases unmatched to any gene: 8. The CDR3 covers 15 residues. Here the CDR3 DNA reads TGTGCCAGCAGCGTGGGACAGGGAGTTCGCTACGAGCAGTACTTC. Encoded protein: CASSVGQGVRYEQYF.

V and J are TRBV29-1 and TRBJ1-2, with D uncertain. V was pared by 4 bases and J by 8 bases, with 8 bases between. Germline loops: CDR1 SQVTM, CDR2 ANQGSEA. The CDR3 length is 10 residues. The DNA of the CDR3 is TGCAGCGTTGTGGACGGAGGCTACACCTTC. This translates into CSVVDGGYTF.

The rearrangement uses TRBV27 and TRBJ1-5; a weak D match, TRBD1 (6 bases). The length of the CDR3 is 16 residues. Trimming stripped 4 bases from V and 6 bases from J, with 19 bases between. CDR1 and CDR2 from the germline V gene are MNHEY and SMNVEV (reference sequence). The DNA of the CDR3 is TGTGCCAGCAGTTACCAACTAACAGTAGGGGGTCAGCCCCAGCATTTT. Amino acid sequence: CASSYQLTVGGQPQHF.

This chain connects TRBV9 to TRBJ1-5; no clear D gene. Trimming left V 3 bases short and J 0 bases short, with 10 bases between. This CDR3 region has 15 residues. Germline CDR1 reads SGDLS; CDR2 reads YYNGEE. In DNA form, the CDR3 reads TGTGCCAGCAGCGGAGACGGCCATAGCAATCAGCCCCAGCATTTT. The encoded protein is CASSGDGHSNQPQHF.

The V call is TRBV4-3, the J call TRBJ2-7; 9 nucleotides line up with TRBD2. V gave up 1 base and J gave up 3 bases; unmatched junction bases: 7. CDR3 size: 16 residues. The germline V gene has CDR1 LGHNA and CDR2 YSLEER. In DNA, the CDR3 is TGCGCCAGCAGCCAAGGGGTCGGGACTAGCATCTACGAGCAGTACTTC. Its translation is CASSQGVGTSIYEQYF.

Here the CDR3 DNA reads TGTGCCAGCAGTTCTACAGGGGACAGGGCTTACAATGAGCAGTTCTTC. Translation: CASSSTGDRAYNEQFF. The rearrangement uses TRBV13 and TRBJ2-1, with 9 bases matching TRBD1. This CDR3 comprises 16 residues. Germline V gene data show CDR1 as PRHDT and CDR2 as FYEKMQ (reference sequence). The V and J ends lost 6 bases and 4 bases, in that order; junction bases with no gene match: 10.

The chain joins TRBV7-6 to TRBJ2-7; D is possibly TRBD1 or TRBD2 (8 bases each). The CDR3 runs to 16 residues. Germline assignment: CDR1 SGHVS and CDR2 FNYEAQ. V lost 5 bases and J 1 base, leaving 18 bases between the germline ends. CDR3 bases: TGTGCCAGCAGCCAGGGGGCAGCGGGGGAGTCCTACGAGCAGTACTTC. Translation gives CASSQGAAGESYEQYF.

The V gene is TRBV7-9, the J gene TRBJ1-1, with a tentative D call TRBD1 (5 bases). The CDR3 loop spans 12 amino acids. The ends were cut back, 11 bases at V and 1 base at J, with 11 bases in the middle. From germline, CDR1 is SEHNR and CDR2 FQNEAQ (reference sequence). The CDR3 bases are TGTGCCGCGGAGGGGCCGAACACTGAAGCTTTCTTT. Residues: CAAEGPNTEAFF.

The chain recombines TRBV5-4 with TRBJ2-7, with TRBD1 as a possible D gene (5 bases). Trimming left V 2 bases short and J 6 bases short, with 12 bases between. Germline CDR1 SGHNT, CDR2 YYREEE (reference sequence). This CDR3 contains 13 residues. The CDR3 sequence: CASSLHEGAEQYF. The CDR3 DNA reads TGTGCCAGCAGCTTACATGAAGGGGCCGAGCAGTACTTC.

This clone was detected once. This sequence joins TRBV4-1 and TRBJ2-1, with D tentatively TRBD1 (6 bases). Germline CDR1 MGHRA, CDR2 YSYEKL. There are 17 residues in the CDR3. With 4 bases removed from V and 2 bases from J, the gap between germline ends came to 18 bases. CDR3 nucleotide sequence: TGCGCCAGCAGCCCGAGAACCGGGACAAATCCCTACAATGAGCAGTTCTTC. As protein: CASSPRTGTNPYNEQFF.

With respect to this clone: Other DNA sequences in this specimen translate into the identical CDR3. The chain employs TRBV27 and TRBJ2-7; the match to TRBD1 covers 10 bases. Germline V gives CDR1 MNHEY, CDR2 SMNVEV (reference sequence). V lost 6 bases, J lost 6 bases, and 5 bases stayed unmatched. The CDR3 consists of 13 residues. The CDR3, as DNA: TGTGCCAGCAGCTGGGACAGGGGTGGCGAGCAGTACTTC. It encodes CASSWDRGGEQYF.

This clone was detected a few times. Within the sample, other DNA sequences also encode this same CDR3. J is TRBJ2-3 and V is TRBV9; D remains ambiguous. This CDR3 has 13 residues. Germline CDR1 reads SGDLS; CDR2 reads YYNGEE. V was trimmed by 0 bases and J by 6 bases, leaving 8 bases between them. The CDR3 reads CASSVVGSDTQYF. Here the CDR3 DNA reads TGTGCCAGCAGCGTAGTGGGGTCCGATACGCAGTATTTT.

The rearrangement uses TRBV28 and TRBJ1-3, with a weak D call TRBD1 (6 bases). CDR1 MDHEN and CDR2 SYDVKM come from the germline V gene. This CDR3 comprises 18 residues. V dropped 2 bases and J dropped 0 bases, with 17 bases sitting between them. CDR3 sequence (DNA): TGTGCCAGCAGTTTAAAAACGGGACACCGATTCTCTGGAAACACCATATATTTT. As protein: CASSLKTGHRFSGNTIYF.

As to this clone: Other DNA sequences from this sample encode an identical CDR3 as well. V usage is TRBV6-5 and J usage is TRBJ2-5, with 11 positions matching TRBD1. This CDR3 has 14 residues. Per the germline V gene, CDR1 is MNHEY and CDR2 is SVGAGI. The junction had 4 bases not matched to a gene; V was cut back by 5 bases and J by 5 bases. In nucleotides, the CDR3 is TGTGCCAGCAGTGGACAGGGGGCCGGTGAGACCCAGTACTTC. Translated, it gives CASSGQGAGETQYF.

The chain combines TRBV4-3 with TRBJ1-2, with 7 bases that match TRBD1. The germline CDR1 and CDR2 sequences are LGHNA and YSLEER. V lost 3 bases and J lost 3; bases outside the gene matches: 4. The CDR3 covers 14 residues. The CDR3 sequence: CASSQDRLDYGYTF. DNA of the CDR3: TGCGCCAGCAGCCAGGACAGGCTTGACTATGGCTACACCTTC.

The rearrangement links TRBV4-2 to TRBJ1-6, with TRBD1 matching over 7 bases. The junction had 3 bases not matched to a gene; V was cut back by 3 bases and J by 1 base. The CDR3 has 16 amino acids. The germline CDR1 and CDR2 sequences are LGHNA and YNFKEQ. The CDR3 spells CASSHTGASYNSPLHF. CDR3 sequence (DNA): TGTGCCAGCAGCCATACAGGGGCATCCTATAATTCACCCCTCCACTTT.

V usage is TRBV11-2 and J usage is TRBJ2-1; D unclear. The germline CDR1 and CDR2 sequences are SGHAT and FQNNGV. V lost 6 bases and J 9 bases, leaving 12 bases between the germline ends. This CDR3 is built from 12 residues. CDR3 sequence (DNA): TGTGCCAGCAGGTCGGGTAGCAGTGAGCAGTTCTTC. Its translation is CASRSGSSEQFF.

This chain links TRBV9 with TRBJ2-1; D is unresolved. Trimming cost V 3 bases and J 2 bases, with 15 bases left between them. The CDR3 contains 16 residues. Germline CDR1 and CDR2: SGDLS and YYNGEE. For the CDR3, the DNA is TGTGCCAGCAGCGCCAGGATCTCGGATCCCTACAATGAGCAGTTCTTC. It translates to CASSARISDPYNEQFF.

The J gene is TRBJ2-3, the V gene TRBV4-1; tentatively, D is TRBD1 or TRBD2 (5 bases each). Trimming took 1 base from V and 4 from J, leaving 12 bases between them. The CDR3 runs to 15 residues. The germline gives CDR1 MGHRA, CDR2 YSYEKL. The CDR3 DNA follows: TGCGCCAGCAGCCAAGTTTTGGGGGTTTCAGATACGCAGTATTTT. Its translation: CASSQVLGVSDTQYF.

The gene calls are TRBV27 and TRBJ2-7; D gene ambiguous. The V end lost 5 bases, the J end lost 5 bases, and 13 bases lay between the germline ends. Germline lookup yields CDR1 MNHEY and CDR2 SMNVEV (reference sequence). CDR3 size: 13 residues. Written as DNA, the CDR3 is TGTGCCAGCAGTCCCATAGCCGAGGACGAGCAGTACTTC. This translates into CASSPIAEDEQYF.